This passage covers 26 T cell receptor beta chains from one sample sequenced in a study of shared clonotypes between healthy human individuals. The repertoire was sequenced with immunoSEQ multiplex PCR; TCRdb's copy has only in-frame clones and lacks some. The sample includes roughly 2 million clones, roughly 96% of them seen just once. Input material: naive CD4+ T cells sorted from blood. Specified subset: CD45RA+ positively selected. The receptors here all came from a man aged 18 to 29 in good health.

As concerns this clone: Other DNA sequences from this sample encode an identical CDR3 as well. V gene TRBV19 combines with J gene TRBJ2-7; the D gene is possibly TRBD1 (6 bases). CDR3 length: 13 amino acids. Germline V CDR1 and CDR2: LNHDA, SQIVND (reference sequence). V was clipped by 0 bases and J by 3 bases, with 6 bases between them. CDR3 in amino acids: CASSIEGGYEQYF. As DNA, the CDR3 is TGTGCCAGTAGTATAGAAGGGGGCTACGAGCAGTACTTC.

The J gene is TRBJ2-3, the V gene TRBV5-1; D gene uncertain. The CDR3 length is 15 residues. With 0 bases removed from V and 6 bases from J, the gap between germline ends came to 14 bases. Germline assignment: CDR1 SGHRS and CDR2 YFSETQ. The CDR3 DNA follows: TGCGCCAGCAGCTTGGGCCTATCCGGTCTGGATACGCAGTATTTT. Amino acid sequence: CASSLGLSGLDTQYF. Based on the CDR3 plus reference TRBV5-1 and TRBJ2-3, the full variable domain is KAGVTQTPRYLIKTRGQQVTLSCSPISGHRSVSWYQQTPGQGLQFLFEYFSETQRNKGNFPGRFSGRQFSNSRSEMNVSTLELGDSALYLCASSLGLSGLDTQYFGPGTRLTVL.

This chain joins TRBV11-2 and TRBJ2-7; 7 bases map to TRBD2. Germline CDR1 is SGHAT and CDR2 is FQNNGV. Losses at the gene ends were 5 bases for V and 0 bases for J; bases not matched to a gene: 4. The CDR3 contains 14 residues. The CDR3 nucleotides read TGTGCCAGCAGCCCTGGGGAGGGCTCCTACGAGCAGTACTTC. Encoded protein: CASSPGEGSYEQYF.

The chain combines TRBV28 with TRBJ2-5, with 9 bases lining up with TRBD1. V shed 6 bases and J 4 bases; nucleotides not matched to a gene: 12. Looked up from germline, CDR1 is MDHEN and CDR2 is SYDVKM. The CDR3 runs to 16 residues. CDR3 sequence: CASSPPGTGRLETQYF. Here the CDR3 DNA reads TGTGCCAGCAGCCCCCCCGGGACAGGGAGGTTAGAGACCCAGTACTTC.

The chain carries TRBV2 and TRBJ1-4; D unclear. The germline gives CDR1 SNHLY, CDR2 FYNNEI. The CDR3 is 14 amino acids. The V end was cut by 6 bases, the J end by 4 bases, with 12 bases between. Here the CDR3 reads CASSPSYRNEKLFF. In DNA form, the CDR3 reads TGTGCCAGCAGCCCCAGCTACCGTAATGAAAAACTGTTTTTT. The variable domain in full, completed from reference TRBV2 and TRBJ1-4, reads EPEVTQTPSHQVTQMGQEVILRCVPISNHLYFYWYRQILGQKVEFLVSFYNNEISEKSEIFDDQFSVERPDGSNFTLKIRSTKLEDSAMYFCASSPSYRNEKLFFGSGTQLSVL.

The chain is built from TRBV6-5 and TRBJ2-1; the D gene is possibly TRBD2 (6 bases). Germline CDR1 reads MNHEY; CDR2 reads SVGAGI. This CDR3 has 13 residues. V lost 5 bases to trimming and J lost 3 bases, with 8 bases between them. The CDR3 bases are TGTGCCAGCAGTCTGACTAGCTACAATGAGCAGTTCTTC. Protein: CASSLTSYNEQFF.

The V and J genes are TRBV5-1 and TRBJ2-7; the D gene could be TRBD1 or TRBD2 (6 bases each). This CDR3 region has 16 residues. The ends were cut back, 0 bases at V and 4 bases at J, with 17 bases in the middle. The germline V gene has CDR1 SGHRS and CDR2 YFSETQ. CDR3: CASSLAKGGPGYEQYF. CDR3 bases: TGCGCCAGCAGCTTGGCCAAGGGGGGCCCTGGGTACGAGCAGTACTTC.

V and J are TRBV11-2 and TRBJ1-2, with TRBD1 as a possible D gene (5 bases). Germline CDR1 is SGHAT and CDR2 is FQNNGV. V lost 1 base and J lost 3, with 15 bases in between. The CDR3 extends over 16 amino acids. CDR3 sequence (DNA): TGTGCCAGCAGCTTAGTATCGGGGCCTCTCGACTATGGCTACACCTTC. Protein: CASSLVSGPLDYGYTF.

This chain joins TRBV4-3 and TRBJ2-3; 12 nucleotides match TRBD2. The CDR3 has 18 residues. Germline values: CDR1 LGHNA, CDR2 YSLEER. Germline trimming cut 8 bases from V and 1 base from J; bases unmatched to any gene: 13. The CDR3: CASGETSGSMFGTDTQYF. CDR3 DNA: TGCGCCAGCGGGGAGACTAGCGGGAGTATGTTCGGCACAGATACGCAGTATTTT.

This chain links TRBV5-1 with TRBJ2-1; D possibly matches TRBD1 or TRBD2 (5 bases each). The CDR3 is 14 residues long. Germline V CDR1 and CDR2: SGHRS, YFSETQ. Trimming cost V 7 bases and J 7 bases, with 18 bases left between them. As DNA, the CDR3 is TGCGCCAGCCGGTCGGGGCAGAATACAAATGAGCAGTTCTTC. Amino acid sequence: CASRSGQNTNEQFF.

The rearrangement joins TRBV18 to TRBJ2-3; D is uncertain. V lost 6 bases and J 4 bases, leaving 11 bases between the germline ends. CDR3 length equals 13 residues. Germline CDR1 reads KGHSH; CDR2 reads LQKENI. The CDR3 DNA is TGTGCCAGCTCCCGACGTGGAGCAGATACGCAGTATTTT. Translation gives CASSRRGADTQYF.

The rearrangement links TRBV7-7 to TRBJ1-3, with D hard to call. Trimming took off 3 bases at V and 0 bases at J, with 9 bases between the two ends. CDR1 is SSHAT, CDR2 FNYEAQ, per germline (reference sequence). This CDR3 has 15 amino acids. The CDR3: CASSFDPNSGNTIYF. The CDR3 coding sequence is TGTGCCAGCAGCTTTGACCCAAACTCTGGAAACACCATATATTTT. Complete variable domain (other parts from reference TRBV7-7 and TRBJ1-3): GAGVSQSPRYKVTKRGQDVTLRCDPISSHATLYWYQQALGQGPEFLTYFNYEAQPDKSGLPSDRFSAERPEGSISTLTIQRTEQRDSAMYRCASSFDPNSGNTIYFGEGSWLTVV.

Turning to this clone: The sample holds other DNA sequences that translate to the same CDR3. This chain joins TRBV30 and TRBJ1-3; D remains unclear. Germline lookup yields CDR1 GTSNPN and CDR2 SVGIG (reference sequence). Deletions cut 2 bases from V and 4 bases from J, with 3 bases between. This CDR3 region has 11 residues. CDR3: CAWSSGNTIYF. DNA of the CDR3: TGTGCCTGGAGTTCGGGAAACACCATATATTTT.

The chain joins TRBV28 to TRBJ1-1, with D perhaps TRBD1 (6 bases). The V gene lost 7 bases and the J gene lost 1 base, with 16 bases spanning the gap. The CDR3 totals 15 residues. Looked up from germline, CDR1 is MDHEN and CDR2 is SYDVKM. The CDR3 is CASTQIDRQNTEAFF. The CDR3 DNA reads as TGTGCCAGCACCCAAATCGACAGGCAGAACACTGAAGCTTTCTTT.

The chain uses TRBV7-8 and TRBJ2-7; D uncertain. Germline V gene lookup returns CDR1 SGHVS and CDR2 FQNEAQ. This CDR3 contains 13 residues. V was shortened by 7 bases and J by 2 bases, with 12 bases between the two germline ends. Here the CDR3 DNA reads TGTGCCAGCATCTCTAGTGGGACCTACGAGCAGTACTTC. As protein: CASISSGTYEQYF. Full variable domain (missing parts from reference TRBV7-8 and TRBJ2-7): GAGVSQSPRYKVAKRGQDVALRCDPISGHVSLFWYQQALGQGPEFLTYFQNEAQLDKSGLPSDRFFAERPEGSVSTLKIQRTQQEDSAVYLCASISSGTYEQYFGPGTRLTVT.

The chain has TRBV6-5 and TRBJ1-5, with D unclear. Germline V gene lookup returns CDR1 MNHEY and CDR2 SVGAGI. The V and J ends lost 2 bases and 0 bases respectively, with 2 bases between them. The CDR3 has 13 amino acids. The CDR3 coding sequence is TGTGCCAGCAGTTACCTTAGCAATCAGCCCCAGCATTTT. Residues: CASSYLSNQPQHF.

The rearrangement joins TRBV6-5 to TRBJ1-2, with D maybe TRBD1 (5 bases). From germline, CDR1 is MNHEY and CDR2 SVGAGI. The CDR3 has 13 amino acids. The V and J ends lost 6 bases and 4 bases respectively, with 12 bases between them. CDR3 DNA sequence: TGTGCCAGCAGGCGGGGGGTCAGCTATGGCTACACCTTC. Protein: CASRRGVSYGYTF.

The chain uses TRBV2 and TRBJ2-7; TRBD2 aligns across 8 bases. The CDR3 loop spans 15 amino acids. Germline V gene data show CDR1 as SNHLY and CDR2 as FYNNEI. With V trimmed by 5 bases and J by 3 bases, 9 bases remained unmatched. The CDR3 nucleotides read TGTGCCAGCAGTTCCTGGGGTAGCGGGATCTACGAGCAGTACTTC. It specifies CASSSWGSGIYEQYF.

V gene TRBV6-5 combines with J gene TRBJ2-3; possibly TRBD1 for D (5 bases). CDR1 and CDR2 (germline): MNHEY, SVGAGI. The CDR3 runs to 13 residues. V shed 7 bases and J shed 3 bases, with 11 bases lying between them. CDR3 DNA sequence: TGTGCCAGCACGGTCAGGGTGACAGATACGCAGTATTTT. Translated: CASTVRVTDTQYF.

This chain links TRBV29-1 with TRBJ1-1, with no clear D. The germline gives CDR1 SQVTM, CDR2 ANQGSEA. CDR3 length equals 11 residues. Trimming cost V 4 bases and J 3 bases, with 6 bases left between them. The CDR3 bases are TGCAGCGTTGTGTGGTACACTGAAGCTTTCTTT. Translation gives CSVVWYTEAFF.

This chain joins TRBV4-1 and TRBJ2-7, with TRBD2 identical over 8 bases. J was trimmed by 2 bases and V by 1 base; bases with no gene match: 4. The CDR3 has 15 amino acids. CDR1 is MGHRA and CDR2 is YSYEKL in the germline V gene. The CDR3 reads CASSQGLALTYEQYF. Here the CDR3 DNA reads TGCGCCAGCAGCCAAGGACTAGCGCTAACCTACGAGCAGTACTTC.

The gene calls are TRBV30 and TRBJ1-6, with a weak D call TRBD1 (5 bases). The CDR3 spans 12 residues. CDR1 is GTSNPN, CDR2 SVGIG, per germline (reference sequence). V was pared by 5 bases and J by 9 bases, with 11 bases between. CDR3 in amino acids: CAWEGNGSPLHF. The CDR3 DNA reads TGTGCCTGGGAGGGGAACGGTTCACCCCTCCACTTT.

This clone has only one observation. The chain combines TRBV30 with TRBJ2-1, with D tentatively TRBD1 (7 bases). Germline CDR1 GTSNPN, CDR2 SVGIG (reference sequence). This CDR3 contains 12 residues. With 3 bases removed from V and 14 bases from J, the gap between germline ends came to 17 bases. The CDR3 is CAWREGAWEEFF. The CDR3 DNA sequence: TGTGCCTGGAGGGAGGGGGCGTGGGAAGAGTTCTTC.

The chain couples TRBV10-1 to TRBJ1-3, with no clear D. Germline CDR1 and CDR2: WNHNN and SYGVQD (reference sequence). With 2 bases removed from V and 1 base from J, the gap between germline ends came to 6 bases. This CDR3 has 14 residues. The CDR3 spells CASSETHSGNTIYF. The DNA for the CDR3 is TGCGCCAGCAGTGAGACCCATTCTGGAAACACCATATATTTT.

The chain joins TRBV4-1 to TRBJ2-1; 7 positions agree with TRBD1. CDR3 size: 17 residues. V shed 1 base and J 6 bases; nucleotides not matched to a gene: 12. Looked up from germline, CDR1 is MGHRA and CDR2 is YSYEKL. As DNA, the CDR3 is TGCGCCAGCAGCCAAGGAGTACAGGGGTGGGTGAGCAATGAGCAGTTCTTC. Translating gives CASSQGVQGWVSNEQFF.

The CDR3 nucleotides are TGCAGCGGTCAGGGGCATAAGACCCAGTACTTC. It yields the protein CSGQGHKTQYF. The rearrangement links TRBV29-1 to TRBJ2-5; the D gene is possibly TRBD1 (6 bases). Germline values: CDR1 SQVTM, CDR2 ANQGSEA. This CDR3 is built from 11 residues. Trimming left V 7 bases short and J 6 bases short, with 12 bases between.